The 29 T cell receptor beta chains below were found in one sample sequenced in a study of T cells after yellow fever vaccination. TCRdb fed the 5' RACE reads into MiXCR, producing one record per CDR3 protein. The table lists 300,000 to 350,000 distinct CDR3 sequences, about 10% of them singletons. The source was CD4+ T cells sorted from PBMCs, collected 45 days after the yellow fever booster vaccination. These receptors all come from a young man who received the YFV17D yellow fever vaccine.

Many counts were recorded for this clonotype. This sequence joins TRBV5-1 and TRBJ1-1; D is perhaps TRBD1 (5 bases). The CDR3 sequence is 13 residues long. Trimming left V 4 bases short and J 0 bases short, with 7 bases between. CDR1 is SGHRS, CDR2 YFSETQ, per germline. The CDR3 loop reads CASSRQMNTEAFF. DNA for the CDR3: TGCGCCAGCAGCCGACAGATGAACACTGAAGCTTTCTTT.

This clonotype has a handful of counts. The V call is TRBV29-1, the J call TRBJ1-1; D is possibly TRBD1 (6 bases). V was pared by 4 bases and J by 5 bases, with 17 bases between. CDR3 length: 14 amino acids. The germline V gene encodes CDR1 SQVTM and CDR2 ANQGSEA. CDR3 sequence reads: CSVGVWGQGTEAFF. The CDR3 DNA is TGCAGCGTTGGCGTATGGGGGCAGGGTACTGAAGCTTTCTTT.

In this sample, this clonotype turned up a few times. This chain joins TRBV4-2 and TRBJ2-5; weak D call: TRBD2 (6 bases). The CDR3 has 15 residues. Trimming took 0 bases from V and 4 from J, leaving 12 bases between them. Germline lookup yields CDR1 LGHNA and CDR2 YNFKEQ. CDR3 in DNA: TGTGCCAGCAGCCAAGAACACGGGAGAACAGAGACCCAGTACTTC. Amino acid sequence: CASSQEHGRTETQYF.

There are a few counts of this clonotype. The chain is built from TRBV12-5 and TRBJ2-1, with D perhaps TRBD2 (7 bases). Germline CDR1 LGHNT, CDR2 FRNRAP. This CDR3 has 15 amino acids. Trimming stripped 6 bases from V and 0 bases from J, with 12 bases between. The CDR3 coding sequence is TGTGCTAGTGGCCCAAGGGGGGGCTCCTACAATGAGCAGTTCTTC. Protein sequence: CASGPRGGSYNEQFF.

This clonotype showed up many times. The rearrangement links TRBV5-1 to TRBJ2-7; no clear D. Looked up from germline, CDR1 is SGHRS and CDR2 is YFSETQ. V lost 0 bases to trimming and J lost 5 bases, with 9 bases between them. This CDR3 has 13 amino acids. The DNA of the CDR3 is TGCGCCAGCAGCTTGGCCGCATCCCACGAGCAGTACTTC. As protein: CASSLAASHEQYF.

This clonotype has just a few counts. V usage is TRBV20-1 and J usage is TRBJ2-3; 16 nucleotides match TRBD2. Germline lookup yields CDR1 DFQATT and CDR2 SNEGSKA (reference sequence). J was trimmed by 5 bases and V by 7 bases; bases with no gene match: 9. The CDR3 is made up of 16 amino acids. CDR3 residues: CSVEGLAGGLGDTQYF. DNA for the CDR3: TGCAGTGTAGAGGGACTAGCGGGGGGGCTTGGAGATACGCAGTATTTT.

This rearrangement joins TRBV20-1 to TRBJ2-6; D gene ambiguous. The germline V and J ends were trimmed by 7 bases and 2 bases, with 3 bases remaining between them. The CDR3 covers 11 residues. Germline CDR1 is DFQATT and CDR2 is SNEGSKA (reference sequence). CDR3 coding DNA: TGCAGTGTTCCTGGGGCCAACGTCCTGACTTTC. Amino acids: CSVPGANVLTF.

This clonotype has a handful of counts. The chain couples TRBV10-3 to TRBJ2-7; D could derive from TRBD1 or TRBD2 (5 bases each). The CDR3 loop spans 11 amino acids. Trimming took off 10 bases at V and 5 bases at J, with 12 bases between the two ends. Germline values: CDR1 ENHRY, CDR2 SYGVKD. CDR3 DNA: TGTGCCACGGGGACGGCCGACGAGCAGTACTTC. Protein: CATGTADEQYF.

Comments on this clonotype: A read error may explain this, as a much larger clone is one base away. The rearrangement joins TRBV7-2 to TRBJ2-1; D is uncertain. Trimming removed 4 bases from V and 5 bases from J, with 3 bases in between. This CDR3 comprises 11 residues. The germline gives CDR1 SGHTA, CDR2 FQGNSA. CDR3 in DNA: TGTGCCAGCAGCTCAGACAATGAGCAGTTCTTC. Translated: CASSSDNEQFF.

This clonotype has more than one count but fewer than ten. The chain recombines TRBV6-5 with TRBJ2-1; TRBD1 aligns across 7 bases. The CDR3 consists of 15 residues. Germline assignment: CDR1 MNHEY and CDR2 SVGAGI. V dropped 6 bases and J dropped 5; count of bases not matched to a gene: 10. CDR3 sequence reads: CASRQTGIPHNEQFF. The DNA for the CDR3 is TGTGCCAGCAGGCAGACAGGGATCCCTCACAATGAGCAGTTCTTC.

This clonotype was seen a handful of times. The chain links TRBV7-2 to TRBJ1-6; tentatively, D is TRBD1 (6 bases). Trimming removed 5 bases from V and 10 bases from J, with 18 bases in between. The germline gives CDR1 SGHTA, CDR2 FQGNSA. The length of the CDR3 is 15 residues. This chain's CDR3 is CASSPQGSPLSPLHF. CDR3 nucleotides: TGTGCCAGCAGCCCCCAGGGGTCGCCATTATCACCCCTCCACTTT.

This clonotype showed up just a few times. The V and J genes are TRBV20-1 and TRBJ1-1, with TRBD1 as a possible D gene (6 bases). This CDR3 has 14 amino acids. With 3 bases removed from V and 1 base from J, the gap between germline ends came to 12 bases. Germline CDR1 reads DFQATT; CDR2 reads SNEGSKA (reference sequence). CDR3 loop: CSARRGAQNTEAFF. Here the CDR3 DNA reads TGCAGTGCTAGGAGGGGGGCCCAGAACACTGAAGCTTTCTTT.

V gene TRBV5-6 combines with J gene TRBJ1-4; possible D gene TRBD1, 6 bases. Trimming pared 3 bases from V and 4 bases from J, leaving 13 bases between. The CDR3 runs to 15 residues. The germline gives CDR1 SGHDT, CDR2 YYEEEE. CDR3 residues: CASSSKGGGNEKLFF. CDR3 sequence (DNA): TGTGCCAGCAGCTCCAAGGGGGGGGGTAATGAAAAACTGTTTTTT.

The chain carries TRBV20-1 and TRBJ2-4; no clear D. V shed 6 bases and J shed 0 bases, with 9 bases lying between them. The CDR3 spans 13 residues. CDR1 DFQATT and CDR2 SNEGSKA come from the germline V gene (reference sequence). This CDR3 reads CSAPRIAKNIQYF. CDR3 coding DNA: TGCAGTGCCCCCCGGATAGCCAAAAACATTCAGTACTTC.

V gene TRBV10-3 combines with J gene TRBJ2-7; TRBD2 might be the D (5 bases). Trimming left V 4 bases short and J 6 bases short, with 13 bases between. Germline lookup yields CDR1 ENHRY and CDR2 SYGVKD. This CDR3 spans 13 amino acids. In nucleotides, the CDR3 is TGTGCCATCAGTGCCGGGGAATGGATCGAGCAGTACTTC. Translated, it gives CAISAGEWIEQYF.

This clonotype was counted ten times or more. The rearrangement uses TRBV4-2 and TRBJ2-1; 11 nucleotides line up with TRBD2. V lost 4 bases to trimming and J lost 4 bases; unmatched junction nucleotides: 6. The CDR3 has 16 residues. Germline loops: CDR1 LGHNA, CDR2 YNFKEQ. The CDR3 protein is CASSRQLAGEYNEQFF. The CDR3 DNA follows: TGTGCCAGCAGCCGACAACTAGCGGGGGAATACAATGAGCAGTTCTTC.

This clonotype was counted only a few times. This chain joins TRBV6-2 or TRBV6-3 and TRBJ2-1, with TRBD2 as a possible D gene (5 bases). Germline V gives CDR1 MNHEY, CDR2 SVGEGT. The CDR3 loop spans 15 amino acids. Trimming stripped 2 bases from V and 6 bases from J, with 14 bases between. The CDR3 sequence is CASSYRGSSGNEQFF. In DNA form, the CDR3 reads TGTGCCAGCAGTTACAGAGGGAGTTCGGGCAATGAGCAGTTCTTC.

This clonotype was found many times. The chain employs TRBV5-1 and TRBJ2-5; a possible D gene is TRBD1 (5 bases). Germline loops: CDR1 SGHRS, CDR2 YFSETQ. Trimming took off 0 bases at V and 4 bases at J, with 10 bases between the two ends. The CDR3 loop spans 14 amino acids. In DNA, the CDR3 is TGCGCCAGCAGCTTGGTGGCCACAGGAGAGACCCAGTACTTC. It encodes CASSLVATGETQYF. Full variable domain (missing parts from reference TRBV5-1 and TRBJ2-5): KAGVTQTPRYLIKTRGQQVTLSCSPISGHRSVSWYQQTPGQGLQFLFEYFSETQRNKGNFPGRFSGRQFSNSRSEMNVSTLELGDSALYLCASSLVATGETQYFGPGTRLLVL.

The V gene is TRBV29-1, the J gene TRBJ1-1; D is undetermined. Germline CDR1 reads SQVTM; CDR2 reads ANQGSEA. The V and J ends lost 4 bases and 3 bases respectively, with 12 bases between them. The CDR3 covers 13 residues. The CDR3 DNA reads as TGCAGCGTTGTTCGGGTTTTGGACACTGAAGCTTTCTTT. Translated, it gives CSVVRVLDTEAFF.

The CDR3 reads CASSGVAGAQYF. CDR3 nucleotides: TGTGCCAGCAGTGGAGTGGCCGGTGCGCAGTATTTT. This chain uses TRBV6-5 with TRBJ2-3; D call uncertain. Germline CDR1 and CDR2: MNHEY and SVGAGI. The V end lost 5 bases, the J end lost 10 bases, and 13 bases lay between the germline ends. The CDR3 is 12 amino acids.

The J gene is TRBJ1-2, the V gene TRBV28, with D tentatively TRBD1 (5 bases). Trimming cost V 6 bases and J 3 bases, with 11 bases left between them. Looked up from germline, CDR1 is MDHEN and CDR2 is SYDVKM. The CDR3 contains 13 residues. The CDR3 is CASSPTDYYGYTF. The CDR3 nucleotides are TGTGCCAGCAGCCCGACAGACTACTATGGCTACACCTTC.

The rearrangement uses TRBV12-3 or TRBV12-4 and TRBJ1-1; 7 nucleotides agree with TRBD1. The CDR3 sequence is 13 residues long. Unmatched junction bases numbered 11, after V lost 5 bases and J lost 11 bases. The CDR3 region has the DNA TGTGCCAGCAGTACTCTGAGACAGGGCCCGGCTTTCTTT. This gives the protein CASSTLRQGPAFF.

This clonotype showed up just a few times. The rearrangement links TRBV6-1 to TRBJ2-7; 10 bases fit TRBD1. Germline values: CDR1 MNHNS, CDR2 SASEGT. This CDR3 region has 14 residues. The junction had 8 bases not matched to a gene; V was cut back by 6 bases and J by 6 bases. For the CDR3, the DNA is TGTGCCAGCAGGCCCTTGACAGGGGGCTCCGAGCAGTACTTC. Encoded protein: CASRPLTGGSEQYF.

This clonotype was detected many times. The chain employs TRBV5-6 and TRBJ2-4; 7 nucleotides agree with TRBD1. This CDR3 has 13 residues. J was trimmed by 7 bases and V by 4 bases; bases with no gene match: 5. CDR1 is SGHDT, CDR2 YYEEEE, per germline. The DNA for the CDR3 is TGTGCCAGCAGCCTAGACAGGGCGAACATTCAGTACTTC. The encoded protein is CASSLDRANIQYF.

The V gene is TRBV4-3, the J gene TRBJ1-5, with D unclear. The V gene's germline CDR1 is LGHNA and CDR2 YSLEER. V dropped 1 base and J dropped 3 bases, with 10 bases sitting between them. The CDR3 loop spans 15 amino acids. The CDR3 is CASSQAYEPNQPQHF. The CDR3 DNA sequence: TGCGCCAGCAGCCAAGCCTACGAACCCAATCAGCCCCAGCATTTT.

This clonotype was seen only a few times. The chain uses TRBV19 and TRBJ1-5; 10 positions match TRBD1. This CDR3 region has 14 residues. Germline V CDR1 and CDR2: LNHDA, SQIVND (reference sequence). Trimming cost V 10 bases and J 2 bases; bases outside gene matches: 5. The CDR3 DNA follows: TGTGCCACTACCGGGACAGGGGGCAATCAGCCCCAGCATTTT. It encodes CATTGTGGNQPQHF.

The V and J genes are TRBV7-9 and TRBJ1-2; 7 bases agree with TRBD1. After removal of 6 bases from V and 4 bases from J, the junction contained 5 bases not matched to a gene. CDR3 length: 13 residues. The V gene's germline CDR1 is SEHNR and CDR2 FQNEAQ (reference sequence). For the CDR3, the DNA is TGTGCCAGCAGTTGGGACAGTTCCTATGGCTACACCTTC. Protein sequence: CASSWDSSYGYTF. Supplemented by reference TRBV7-9 and TRBJ1-2, the full variable domain reads DTGVSQNPRHKITKRGQNVTFRCDPISEHNRLYWYRQTLGQGPEFLTYFQNEAQLEKSRLLSDRFSAERPKGSFSTLEIQRTEQGDSAMYLCASSWDSSYGYTFGSGTRLTVV.

This clonotype was picked up a small number of times. The chain combines TRBV15 with TRBJ2-7; D is possibly TRBD2 (6 bases). Germline CDR1 reads LNHNV; CDR2 reads YYDKDF (reference sequence). Between the trimmed V and J ends, which lost 0 bases and 5 bases, there was a span of 14 bases. The CDR3 is made up of 15 amino acids. The CDR3 nucleotides read TGTGCCACCAGCAGAGATTGGGGGGAATCCCACGAGCAGTACTTC. This codes for CATSRDWGESHEQYF. Full variable domain (rest looked up from reference TRBV15 and TRBJ2-7): DAMVIQNPRYQVTQFGKPVTLSCSQTLNHNVMYWYQQKSSQAPKLLFHYYDKDFNNEADTPDNFQSRRPNTSFCFLDIRSPGLGDTAMYLCATSRDWGESHEQYFGPGTRLTVT.

This rearrangement joins TRBV30 to TRBJ1-6, with D possibly matching TRBD1 (5 bases). This CDR3 is built from 10 residues. V shed 5 bases and J shed 14 bases, with 10 bases lying between them. Germline V gene data show CDR1 as GTSNPN and CDR2 as SVGIG (reference sequence). The CDR3 DNA sequence: TGTGCCTGGGGCCGGGGGGCCCTCCACTTT. This encodes CAWGRGALHF.